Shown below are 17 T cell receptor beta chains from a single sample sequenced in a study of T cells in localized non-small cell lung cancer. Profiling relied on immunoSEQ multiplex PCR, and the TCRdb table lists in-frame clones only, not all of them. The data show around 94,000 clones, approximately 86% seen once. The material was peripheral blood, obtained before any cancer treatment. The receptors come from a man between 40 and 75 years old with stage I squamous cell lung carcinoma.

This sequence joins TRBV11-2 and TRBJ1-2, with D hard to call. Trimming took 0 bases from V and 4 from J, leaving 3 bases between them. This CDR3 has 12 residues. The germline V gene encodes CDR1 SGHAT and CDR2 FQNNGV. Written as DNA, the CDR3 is TGTGCCAGCAGCTTAGAAAGCTATGGCTACACCTTC. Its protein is CASSLESYGYTF.

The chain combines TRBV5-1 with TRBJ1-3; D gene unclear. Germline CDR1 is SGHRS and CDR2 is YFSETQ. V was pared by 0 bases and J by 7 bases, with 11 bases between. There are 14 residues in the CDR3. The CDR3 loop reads CASSLGVTPNTIYF. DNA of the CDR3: TGCGCCAGCAGCTTGGGAGTAACTCCGAACACCATATATTTT.

CDR3 region: CASNPGQGFYTEAFF. CDR3 sequence (DNA): TGTGCCAGCAATCCGGGACAGGGGTTTTACACTGAAGCTTTCTTT. The V call is TRBV28, the J call TRBJ1-1; TRBD1 agrees at 10 bases. CDR1 is MDHEN, CDR2 SYDVKM, per germline. V was pared by 7 bases and J by 3 bases, with 8 bases of the junction left unmatched. The CDR3 has 15 amino acids.

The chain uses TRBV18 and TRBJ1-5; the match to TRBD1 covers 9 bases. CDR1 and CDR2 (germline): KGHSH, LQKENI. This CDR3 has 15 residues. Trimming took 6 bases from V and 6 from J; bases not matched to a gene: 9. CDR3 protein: CASSEGQGNVQPQHF. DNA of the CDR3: TGTGCCAGCTCGGAGGGACAGGGAAATGTTCAGCCCCAGCATTTT. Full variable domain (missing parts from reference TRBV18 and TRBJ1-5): NAGVMQNPRHLVRRRGQEARLRCSPMKGHSHVYWYRQLPEEGLKFMVYLQKENIIDESGMPKERFSAEFPKEGPSILRIQQVVRGDSAAYFCASSEGQGNVQPQHFGDGTRLSIL.

The CDR3 DNA sequence: TGCAGCGTTGAGGGGGACAGGGGGCGGGAGCAGTACTTC. As protein: CSVEGDRGREQYF. The chain combines TRBV29-1 with TRBJ2-7; TRBD1 aligns across 12 bases. Germline CDR1 SQVTM, CDR2 ANQGSEA. V lost 3 bases to trimming and J lost 7 bases; unmatched junction nucleotides: 4. The CDR3 spans 13 residues.

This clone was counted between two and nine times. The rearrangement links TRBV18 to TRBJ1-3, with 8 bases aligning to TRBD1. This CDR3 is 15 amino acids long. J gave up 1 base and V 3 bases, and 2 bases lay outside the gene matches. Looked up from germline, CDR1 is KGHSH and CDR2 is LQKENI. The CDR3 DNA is TGTGCCAGCTCACCGGACAGGGCATCTGGAAACACCATATATTTT. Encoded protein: CASSPDRASGNTIYF.

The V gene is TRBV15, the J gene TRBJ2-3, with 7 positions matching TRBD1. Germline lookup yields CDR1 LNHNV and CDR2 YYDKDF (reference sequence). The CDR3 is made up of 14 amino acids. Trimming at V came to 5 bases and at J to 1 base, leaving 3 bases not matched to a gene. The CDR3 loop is CATSRTGRTDTQYF. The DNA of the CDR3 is TGTGCCACCAGCCGGACAGGACGCACAGATACGCAGTATTTT.

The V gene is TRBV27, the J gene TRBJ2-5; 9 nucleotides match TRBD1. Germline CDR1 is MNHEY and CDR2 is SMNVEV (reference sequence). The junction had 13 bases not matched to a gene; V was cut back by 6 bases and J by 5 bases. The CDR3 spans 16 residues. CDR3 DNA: TGTGCCAGCAGAAGGGGGGCCGGGACAGGGATGGAGACCCAGTACTTC. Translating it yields CASRRGAGTGMETQYF.

CDR3 residues: CASRGGLTEAFF. CDR3 coding DNA: TGTGCCAGCAGAGGAGGATTGACTGAAGCTTTCTTT. This chain uses TRBV27 with TRBJ1-1; D uncertain. Between the trimmed V and J ends, which lost 6 bases and 5 bases, there was a span of 10 bases. The CDR3 is 12 amino acids. The germline V gene has CDR1 MNHEY and CDR2 SMNVEV (reference sequence).

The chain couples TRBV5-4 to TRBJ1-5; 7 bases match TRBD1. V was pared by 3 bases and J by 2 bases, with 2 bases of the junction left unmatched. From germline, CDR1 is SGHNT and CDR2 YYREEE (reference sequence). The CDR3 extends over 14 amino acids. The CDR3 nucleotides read TGTGCCAGCAGCTACGGACAGGGCAATCAGCCCCAGCATTTT. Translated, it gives CASSYGQGNQPQHF.

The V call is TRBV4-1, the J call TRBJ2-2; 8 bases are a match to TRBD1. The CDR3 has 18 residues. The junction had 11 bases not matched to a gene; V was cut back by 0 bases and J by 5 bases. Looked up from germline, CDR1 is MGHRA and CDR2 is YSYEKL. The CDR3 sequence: CASSQDRGRQGRTGELFF. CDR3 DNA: TGCGCCAGCAGCCAAGATCGCGGAAGACAGGGGAGGACCGGGGAGCTGTTTTTT.

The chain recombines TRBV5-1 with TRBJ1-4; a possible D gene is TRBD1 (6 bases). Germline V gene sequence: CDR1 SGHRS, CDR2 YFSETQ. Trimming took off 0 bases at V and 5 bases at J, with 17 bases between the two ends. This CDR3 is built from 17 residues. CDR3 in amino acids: CASSLARGRGSNEKLFF. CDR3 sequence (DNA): TGCGCCAGCAGCTTGGCCCGGGGCAGGGGATCGAATGAAAAACTGTTTTTT.

The CDR3 sequence: CSVAREDFSYNEQFF. The CDR3 region has the DNA TGCAGCGTTGCCCGAGAAGACTTCTCCTACAATGAGCAGTTCTTC. V and J are TRBV29-1 and TRBJ2-1, with D uncertain. The length of the CDR3 is 15 residues. Germline V gene lookup returns CDR1 SQVTM and CDR2 ANQGSEA. The V gene lost 4 bases and the J gene lost 0 bases, with 13 bases spanning the gap.

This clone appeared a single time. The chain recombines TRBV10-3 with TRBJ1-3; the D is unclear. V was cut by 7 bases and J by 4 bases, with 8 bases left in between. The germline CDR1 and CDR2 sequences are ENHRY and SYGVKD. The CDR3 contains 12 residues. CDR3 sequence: CAIMERGNTIYF. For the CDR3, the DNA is TGTGCCATCATGGAGAGAGGAAACACCATATATTTT.

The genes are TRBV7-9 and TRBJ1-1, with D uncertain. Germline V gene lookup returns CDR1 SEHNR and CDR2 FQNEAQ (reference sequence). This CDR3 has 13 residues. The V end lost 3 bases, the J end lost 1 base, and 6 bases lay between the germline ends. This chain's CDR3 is CASSFYENTEAFF. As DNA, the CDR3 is TGTGCCAGCAGCTTCTACGAGAACACTGAAGCTTTCTTT.

The CDR3 DNA reads TGTGCCAGCAGCGCAGACAGAGATTCACCCCTCCACTTT. It translates to CASSADRDSPLHF. This sequence joins TRBV25-1 and TRBJ1-6; a possible D gene is TRBD1 (5 bases). The germline V gene encodes CDR1 MGHDK and CDR2 SYGVNS. Trimming shortened V by 6 bases and J by 8 bases, and 11 bases separated the two germline ends. This CDR3 has 13 amino acids.

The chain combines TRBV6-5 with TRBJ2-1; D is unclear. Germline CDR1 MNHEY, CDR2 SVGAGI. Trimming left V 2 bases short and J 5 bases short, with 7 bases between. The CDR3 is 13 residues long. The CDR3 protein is CASSYGSHNEQFF. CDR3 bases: TGTGCCAGCAGTTACGGCAGCCACAATGAGCAGTTCTTC.